The entry below gives a single T cell receptor (beta chain) sequence along with its context. As originally analysed: Amplified reference gene primers provided the basis for estimating nucleated cell counts. Only in-frame clones appear in the TCRdb table, and some are missing; sequencing was by immunoSEQ multiplex PCR. The V and J calls and the clone size are those of that table, but D and trimming were determined from the DNA. The profile shows approximately 68,000 clones, approximately 78% of them singletons. The data originate from a study of blood T cell repertoires in COVID-19. Background on the study: The origin of the acute and convalescent COVID-19 samples was the United States, Italy and Spain.

This CDR3 spans 13 amino acids. CDR1 SGHDN and CDR2 FVKESK come from the germline V gene. V shed 2 bases, J shed 4 bases, and the junction held 0 bases outside the gene matches. The chain recombines TRBV14 with TRBJ1-2, with TRBD1 matching over 8 bases. Sequencing used peripheral blood. The receptor was derived from a human donor in a cohort sampled during active COVID-19. The CDR3 nucleotides read TGTGCCAGCAGCCAACAGGGGGCCTATGGCTACACCTTC. It yields the protein CASSQQGAYGYTF.